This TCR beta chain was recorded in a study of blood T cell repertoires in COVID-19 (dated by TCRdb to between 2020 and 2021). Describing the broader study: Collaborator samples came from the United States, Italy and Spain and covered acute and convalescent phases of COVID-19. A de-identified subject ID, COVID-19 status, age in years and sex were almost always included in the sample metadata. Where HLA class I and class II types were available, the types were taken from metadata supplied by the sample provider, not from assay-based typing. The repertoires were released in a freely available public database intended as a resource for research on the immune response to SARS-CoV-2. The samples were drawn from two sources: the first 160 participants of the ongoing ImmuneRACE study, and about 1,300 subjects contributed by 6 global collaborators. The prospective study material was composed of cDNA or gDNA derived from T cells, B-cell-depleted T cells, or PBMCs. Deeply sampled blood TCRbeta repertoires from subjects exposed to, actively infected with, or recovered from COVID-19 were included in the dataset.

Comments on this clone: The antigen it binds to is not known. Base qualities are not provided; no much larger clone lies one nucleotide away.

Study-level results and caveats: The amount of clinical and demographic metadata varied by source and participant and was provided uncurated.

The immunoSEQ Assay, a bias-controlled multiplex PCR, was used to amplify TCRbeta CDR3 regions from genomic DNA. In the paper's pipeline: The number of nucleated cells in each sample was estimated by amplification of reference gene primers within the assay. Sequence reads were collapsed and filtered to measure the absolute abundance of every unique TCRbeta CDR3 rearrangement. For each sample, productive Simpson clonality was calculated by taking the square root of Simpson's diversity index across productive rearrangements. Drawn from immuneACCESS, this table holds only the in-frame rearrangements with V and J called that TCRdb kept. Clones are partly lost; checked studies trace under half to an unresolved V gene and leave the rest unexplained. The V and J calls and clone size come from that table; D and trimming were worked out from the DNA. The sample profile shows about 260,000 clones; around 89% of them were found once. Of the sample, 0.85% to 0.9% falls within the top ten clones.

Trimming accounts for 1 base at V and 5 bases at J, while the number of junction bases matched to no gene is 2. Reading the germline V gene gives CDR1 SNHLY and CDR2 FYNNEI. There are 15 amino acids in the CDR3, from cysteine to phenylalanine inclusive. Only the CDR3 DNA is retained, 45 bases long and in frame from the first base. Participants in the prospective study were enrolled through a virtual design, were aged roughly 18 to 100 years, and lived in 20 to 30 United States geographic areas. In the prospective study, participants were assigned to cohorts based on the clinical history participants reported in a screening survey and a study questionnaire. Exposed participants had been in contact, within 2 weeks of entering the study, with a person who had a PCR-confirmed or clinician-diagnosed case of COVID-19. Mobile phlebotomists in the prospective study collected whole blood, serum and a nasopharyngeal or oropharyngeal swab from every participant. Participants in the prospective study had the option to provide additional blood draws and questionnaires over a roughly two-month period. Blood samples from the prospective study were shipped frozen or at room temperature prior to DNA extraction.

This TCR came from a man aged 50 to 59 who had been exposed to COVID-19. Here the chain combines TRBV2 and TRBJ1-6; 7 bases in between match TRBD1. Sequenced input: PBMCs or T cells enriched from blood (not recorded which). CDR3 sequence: CASSEGRGHNSPLHF. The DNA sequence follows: TGTGCCAGCAGTGAAGGGAGGGGGCATAATTCACCCCTCCACTTT.